These 29 T cell receptor beta chains share one sample of origin, sequenced in a study of OX40 agonist ivuxolimab in advanced cancers. Method: immunoSEQ multiplex PCR; TCRdb's copy keeps in-frame clones and lacks some. The table lists around 50,000 clones, about 80% of them singletons. The sequenced sample was CD4+ or CD8+ T cells sorted from blood, obtained in a trial of the OX40 agonist ivuxolimab. The receptors originated from an adult with an advanced solid tumor such as melanoma, head and neck, liver or kidney cancer.

The V gene is TRBV11-2, the J gene TRBJ2-3; 7 bases fit TRBD1. The germline V gene has CDR1 SGHAT and CDR2 FQNNGV. Unmatched junction bases numbered 5, after V lost 5 bases and J lost 6 bases. The CDR3 is made up of 13 amino acids. The CDR3 here is CASSKDRDDTQYF. DNA for the CDR3: TGTGCCAGCAGCAAAGACAGGGACGATACGCAGTATTTT. The variable domain in full, completed from reference TRBV11-2 and TRBJ2-3, reads EAGVAQSPRYKIIEKRQSVAFWCNPISGHATLYWYQQILGQGPKLLIQFQNNGVVDDSQLPKDRFSAERLKGVDSTLKIQPAKLEDSAVYLCASSKDRDDTQYFGPGTRLTVL.

Comment on this clone: A much larger clone lies a single base off, so this may be a read error. This same CDR3 is encoded by further DNA sequences in the sample. The chain combines TRBV29-1 with TRBJ2-7; 8 positions match TRBD1. The V gene end was trimmed by 6 bases and the J gene end by 1 base; junction bases not matched to a gene: 5. The CDR3 consists of 13 residues. Germline V CDR1 and CDR2: SQVTM, ANQGSEA. The chain's CDR3 is CSVRRTGSYEQYF. The CDR3 DNA reads TGCAGCGTGCGGCGGACAGGGTCCTACGAGCAGTACTTC.

The chain is built from TRBV20-1 and TRBJ1-1; D is uncertain. Germline V gene data show CDR1 as DFQATT and CDR2 as SNEGSKA (reference sequence). V lost 6 bases, J lost 0 bases, and 5 bases lay in between. This CDR3 contains 11 residues. CDR3 coding DNA: TGCAGTGCCTCACTGAACACTGAAGCTTTCTTT. This gives the protein CSASLNTEAFF.

The rearrangement uses TRBV2 and TRBJ2-3; D is unclear. Trimming stripped 8 bases from V and 2 bases from J, with 17 bases between. CDR1 SNHLY and CDR2 FYNNEI come from the germline V gene. This CDR3 is 15 amino acids long. The CDR3 DNA reads TGTGCCAGCGATTGGGAAGGCCGGCACACAGATACGCAGTATTTT. As protein: CASDWEGRHTDTQYF.

This clone has more than one count but fewer than ten. The chain recombines TRBV30 with TRBJ1-2, with D unclear. The CDR3 has 13 residues. Per germline, CDR1 GTSNPN and CDR2 SVGIG (reference sequence). Trimming stripped 2 bases from V and 4 bases from J, with 11 bases between. Here the CDR3 DNA reads TGTGCCTGGAGTTCGATCAGAGTCTATGGCTACACCTTC. Translating it yields CAWSSIRVYGYTF.

The V call is TRBV11-3, the J call TRBJ2-1; 9 bases map to TRBD2. Trimming at V came to 4 bases and at J to 8 bases, leaving 6 bases not matched to a gene. Germline CDR1 reads SGHNT; CDR2 reads YENEEA. The CDR3 has 14 amino acids. CDR3 in DNA: TGTGCCAGCAGCTCGGCTAGCGGGATTTATGAGCAGTTCTTC. Translation gives CASSSASGIYEQFF.

This chain joins TRBV30 and TRBJ1-4; the D gene is possibly TRBD1 (5 bases). Trimming left V 0 bases short and J 4 bases short, with 18 bases between. Per the germline V gene, CDR1 is GTSNPN and CDR2 is SVGIG (reference sequence). This CDR3 contains 17 residues. This CDR3 is CAWSVGQGRGFNEKLFF. The CDR3 nucleotides are TGTGCCTGGAGTGTAGGGCAGGGAAGGGGCTTTAATGAAAAACTGTTTTTT.

V gene TRBV6-6 combines with J gene TRBJ2-2; D might be TRBD2 (6 bases). The length of the CDR3 is 16 residues. Trimming removed 2 bases at V and 5 bases at J, with 15 bases between. The germline V gene has CDR1 MNHNY and CDR2 SVGAGI (reference sequence). CDR3 amino acids: CASSYAAGRTTGELFF. The CDR3 DNA reads as TGTGCCAGCAGTTACGCAGCGGGCAGAACAACCGGGGAGCTGTTTTTT.

This clone showed up just a few times. The gene calls are TRBV5-1 and TRBJ2-5, with D maybe TRBD1 (6 bases). The germline V gene has CDR1 SGHRS and CDR2 YFSETQ. Trimming left V 0 bases short and J 5 bases short, with 11 bases between. This CDR3 has 14 amino acids. The CDR3 DNA sequence: TGCGCCAGCAGCTTGGGGCAGGGGCTGGAGACCCAGTACTTC. Its protein product is CASSLGQGLETQYF.

The J gene is TRBJ1-2, the V gene TRBV27, with D maybe TRBD1 (5 bases). The CDR3 runs 18 residues. Germline V lookup: CDR1 MNHEY, CDR2 SMNVEV (reference sequence). V was cut by 0 bases and J by 7 bases, with 24 bases left in between. DNA for the CDR3: TGTGCCAGCAGTTTATCAGAAGTGGCGTGGGGCGCCACGAGTGGCTACACCTTC. Protein sequence: CASSLSEVAWGATSGYTF.

This rearrangement joins TRBV6-5 to TRBJ1-1; D remains ambiguous. The CDR3 loop spans 13 amino acids. The germline V gene has CDR1 MNHEY and CDR2 SVGAGI. V was pared by 6 bases and J by 1 base, with 9 bases between. DNA of the CDR3: TGTGCCAGCAGCTGGATAAAGAACACTGAAGCTTTCTTT. The encoded protein is CASSWIKNTEAFF.

The chain links TRBV7-8 to TRBJ2-3, with TRBD2 matching 7 bases. With V trimmed by 0 bases and J by 14 bases, 5 bases remained unmatched. The CDR3 has 12 amino acids. CDR1 is SGHVS and CDR2 is FQNEAQ in the germline V gene. The chain's CDR3 is CASSLAGGLRYF. CDR3 bases: TGTGCCAGCAGCTTAGCGGGAGGGCTCAGGTATTTT.

This sequence joins TRBV19 and TRBJ2-1, with 7 bases fitting TRBD2. CDR1 is LNHDA and CDR2 is SQIVND in the germline V gene (reference sequence). CDR3 length equals 16 residues. Losses at the gene ends were 0 bases for V and 5 bases for J; bases not matched to a gene: 7. CDR3 sequence: CASSIESWEGHNEQFF. For the CDR3, the DNA is TGTGCCAGTAGTATAGAGTCGTGGGAGGGACACAATGAGCAGTTCTTC.

The chain has TRBV18 and TRBJ1-2; 9 bases match TRBD1. Germline V gives CDR1 KGHSH, CDR2 LQKENI. V was clipped by 6 bases and J by 7 bases; unmatched bases: 9. The CDR3 has 14 residues. Here the CDR3 DNA reads TGTGCCAGCTCCCTGGACAGGGGTCTATTTGGCTACACCTTC. Residues: CASSLDRGLFGYTF. The variable domain in full, completed from reference TRBV18 and TRBJ1-2, reads NAGVMQNPRHLVRRRGQEARLRCSPMKGHSHVYWYRQLPEEGLKFMVYLQKENIIDESGMPKERFSAEFPKEGPSILRIQQVVRGDSAAYFCASSLDRGLFGYTFGSGTRLTVV.

The chain combines TRBV11-2 with TRBJ2-1; 7 bases are a match to TRBD2. Germline CDR1 and CDR2: SGHAT and FQNNGV. Trimming removed 5 bases from V and 9 bases from J; junction bases left unmatched: 13. The CDR3 runs 15 residues. CDR3 sequence reads: CASSLLAMRVGEQFF. CDR3 bases: TGTGCCAGCAGCCTACTAGCGATGCGAGTCGGTGAGCAGTTCTTC. Drawing the rest from reference TRBV11-2 and TRBJ2-1, the complete variable domain is EAGVAQSPRYKIIEKRQSVAFWCNPISGHATLYWYQQILGQGPKLLIQFQNNGVVDDSQLPKDRFSAERLKGVDSTLKIQPAKLEDSAVYLCASSLLAMRVGEQFFGPGTRLTVL.

The table lists this clone with a count of one. CDR3 sequence (DNA): TGTGCCAGCAGCTCCACCTACGAGCAGTACTTC. This sequence encodes CASSSTYEQYF. The chain combines TRBV7-2 with TRBJ2-7; D gene uncertain. Deletions cut 4 bases from V and 2 bases from J, with 3 bases between. There are 11 residues in the CDR3. Looked up from germline, CDR1 is SGHTA and CDR2 is FQGNSA.

J is TRBJ2-1 and V is TRBV19; possible D gene TRBD1, 6 bases. Germline-derived CDR1 and CDR2 are LNHDA and SQIVND (reference sequence). The CDR3 totals 12 residues. The V end was cut by 4 bases, the J end by 8 bases, with 9 bases between. The CDR3 loop is CASSSQGHEQFF. The CDR3 coding sequence is TGTGCCAGTAGTAGCCAGGGGCATGAGCAGTTCTTC.

The CDR3 sequence: CASSPLNREQYF. The CDR3 DNA reads as TGTGCCAGCAGCCCTTTGAATCGGGAGCAGTACTTC. This chain uses TRBV7-6 with TRBJ2-5; D possibly corresponds to TRBD2 (6 bases). V was cut by 5 bases and J by 11 bases, with 15 bases left in between. This CDR3 region has 12 residues. Germline CDR1 reads SGHVS; CDR2 reads FNYEAQ.

The chain links TRBV7-2 to TRBJ1-5; D uncertain. The germline V and J ends were trimmed by 3 bases and 1 base, with 10 bases remaining between them. Germline V gene data show CDR1 as SGHTA and CDR2 as FQGNSA. The CDR3 extends over 15 amino acids. CDR3 coding DNA: TGTGCCAGCAGCTTTCAACCAACGAGCAATCAGCCCCAGCATTTT. The encoded protein is CASSFQPTSNQPQHF.

This chain joins TRBV6-5 and TRBJ2-3, with D tentatively TRBD1 (5 bases). This CDR3 has 15 amino acids. CDR1 MNHEY and CDR2 SVGAGI come from the germline V gene. Trimming took 7 bases from V and 2 from J, leaving 16 bases between them. The CDR3 protein is CASTAYQGTTDTQYF. CDR3 nucleotides: TGTGCCAGCACGGCCTATCAGGGCACCACAGATACGCAGTATTTT.

The genes are TRBV5-1 and TRBJ2-1, with D possibly called TRBD1 or TRBD2 (5 bases each). This CDR3 has 14 residues. Germline V lookup: CDR1 SGHRS, CDR2 YFSETQ. V was shortened by 3 bases and J by 5 bases, with 12 bases between the two germline ends. This CDR3 is CASSSGRTNNEQFF. CDR3 in DNA: TGCGCCAGCAGCTCGGGACGTACGAACAATGAGCAGTTCTTC.

Note on this clone: Other DNA sequences within the sample encode an identical CDR3. The rearrangement joins TRBV7-9 to TRBJ2-1; the match to TRBD2 covers 12 bases. Germline CDR1 is SEHNR and CDR2 is FQNEAQ (reference sequence). This CDR3 comprises 15 residues. Trimming removed 5 bases from V and 13 bases from J; junction bases left unmatched: 12. The DNA of the CDR3 is TGTGCCAGCAGCGCCCGACTAGCGGGAGTAGACGAACAGTTCTTC. It codes for CASSARLAGVDEQFF.

CDR3 region: CASRPGLAGAGEQYF. In DNA form, the CDR3 reads TGTGCCAGCAGACCCGGACTAGCGGGAGCAGGAGAGCAGTACTTC. The J gene is TRBJ2-7, the V gene TRBV6-6, with 13 bases fitting TRBD2. Per the germline V gene, CDR1 is MNHNY and CDR2 is SVGAGI (reference sequence). The CDR3 runs 15 residues. The V gene end was trimmed by 6 bases and the J gene end by 7 bases; junction bases not matched to a gene: 9.

The chain combines TRBV9 with TRBJ2-5; 10 positions match TRBD2. Germline trimming cut 4 bases from V and 0 bases from J; bases unmatched to any gene: 6. CDR3 length: 16 amino acids. CDR1 is SGDLS, CDR2 YYNGEE, per germline. The CDR3: CASSPGLARNQETQYF. As DNA, the CDR3 is TGTGCCAGCAGCCCGGGACTAGCGAGAAACCAAGAGACCCAGTACTTC.

This clone showed up just a few times. The gene calls are TRBV19 and TRBJ2-5, with D possibly TRBD1 on 6 matching bases. The CDR3 spans 13 residues. Trimming shortened V by 6 bases and J by 3 bases, and 11 bases separated the two germline ends. Germline V lookup: CDR1 LNHDA, CDR2 SQIVND (reference sequence). CDR3: CASRGRGKETQYF. The CDR3, as DNA: TGTGCCAGTAGGGGCAGGGGTAAAGAGACCCAGTACTTC.

This chain joins TRBV9 and TRBJ2-2; D not certain. The V end was cut by 1 base, the J end by 1 base, with 5 bases between. CDR3 length: 14 amino acids. Germline-derived CDR1 and CDR2 are SGDLS and YYNGEE. The chain's CDR3 is CASSVNLNTGELFF. DNA for the CDR3: TGTGCCAGCAGCGTAAACCTGAACACCGGGGAGCTGTTTTTT. Using reference TRBV9 and TRBJ2-2 for the parts outside the CDR3, the full variable domain is DSGVTQTPKHLITATGQRVTLRCSPRSGDLSVYWYQQSLDQGLQFLIQYYNGEERAKGNILERFSAQQFPDLHSELNLSSLELGDSALYFCASSVNLNTGELFFGEGSRLTVL.

V usage is TRBV2 and J usage is TRBJ2-5; a possible D gene is TRBD1 (5 bases). The CDR3 is 12 amino acids. Germline V gene data show CDR1 as SNHLY and CDR2 as FYNNEI. V was shortened by 2 bases and J by 12 bases, with 13 bases between the two germline ends. The CDR3 protein is CASSELEQEKYF. The CDR3 DNA is TGTGCCAGCAGTGAACTTGAACAGGAGAAGTACTTC.

The V gene is TRBV7-9, the J gene TRBJ2-5; D uncertain. The CDR3 has 12 residues. Trimming took off 2 bases at V and 3 bases at J, with 4 bases between the two ends. CDR1 and CDR2 from the germline V gene are SEHNR and FQNEAQ (reference sequence). CDR3 loop: CASSLLKETQYF. As DNA, the CDR3 is TGTGCCAGCAGCTTATTGAAAGAGACCCAGTACTTC.

The rearrangement uses TRBV7-9 and TRBJ2-5; D remains unclear. The V gene lost 0 bases and the J gene lost 1 base, with 6 bases spanning the gap. The CDR3 sequence is 14 residues long. Germline V gene sequence: CDR1 SEHNR, CDR2 FQNEAQ (reference sequence). The CDR3 DNA is TGTGCCAGCAGCTTAGCGCGGACCCAAGAGACCCAGTACTTC. Translation gives CASSLARTQETQYF.